Ten or more counts support the clone carrying this T cell receptor beta chain. CDR3 regions of TCR beta were amplified from RNA transcripts. HTBI primers were used in a first-round RT-PCR, which preceded a second-round multiplex PCR. Using its own MiXCR run on the multiplex PCR reads, TCRdb lists one record per CDR3 protein. Altogether 200,000 to 250,000 distinct CDR3 sequences are present, 20% to 25% being singletons, with the ten largest covering approximately 40%. This sample is drawn from a study of Graves' ophthalmopathy and Graves' hyperthyroidism. Study background: No treatment had been given when peripheral blood was collected at initial diagnosis.

The CDR3 consists of 16 residues. In germline, CDR1 is MNHNS, CDR2 SASEGT. Trimming stripped 8 bases from V and 2 bases from J, with 21 bases between. This clonotype was obtained from a woman between 45 and 60 years old with Graves' ophthalmopathy. The sample taken for sequencing was peripheral blood. The chain is built from TRBV6-1 and TRBJ1-2; possibly TRBD1 for D (6 bases). The CDR3 spells CASGGQFFALNYGYTF. DNA of the CDR3: TGTGCCAGCGGGGGGCAGTTTTTCGCCCTAAACTATGGCTACACCTTC.